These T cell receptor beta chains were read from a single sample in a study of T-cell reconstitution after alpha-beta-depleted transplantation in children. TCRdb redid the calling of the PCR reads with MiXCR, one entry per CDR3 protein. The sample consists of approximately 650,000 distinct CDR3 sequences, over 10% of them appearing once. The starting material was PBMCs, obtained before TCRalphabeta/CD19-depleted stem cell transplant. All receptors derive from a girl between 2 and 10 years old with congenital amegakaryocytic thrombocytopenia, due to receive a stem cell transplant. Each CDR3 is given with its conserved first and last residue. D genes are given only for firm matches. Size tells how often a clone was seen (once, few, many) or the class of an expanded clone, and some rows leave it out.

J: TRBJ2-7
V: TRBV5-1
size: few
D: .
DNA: TGCGCCAGCAGCTTGGGGAGCAGCAGGGGCACTCACTACGAGCAGTACTTC
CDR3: CASSLGSSRGTHYEQYF

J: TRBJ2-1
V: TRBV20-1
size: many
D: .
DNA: TGCAGTGGCCCCCGTCGGAATGAGCAGTTCTTC
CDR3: CSGPRRNEQFF

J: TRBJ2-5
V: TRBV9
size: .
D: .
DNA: TGTGCCAGCAGCGCTAGTGGCGGGAACCAAGAGACCCAGTACTTC
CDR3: CASSASGGNQETQYF

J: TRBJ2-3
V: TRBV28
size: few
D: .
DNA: TGTGCCAGCAGTTTATTCCCCTCCCTCAGGGGTCCCGGAGATACGCAGTATTTT
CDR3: CASSLFPSLRGPGDTQYF

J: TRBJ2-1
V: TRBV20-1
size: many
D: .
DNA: TGCAGTGCCCTAGGGACTGACTTACAAACGAATGAGCAGTTCTTC
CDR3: CSALGTDLQTNEQFF

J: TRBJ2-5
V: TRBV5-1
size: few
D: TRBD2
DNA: TGCGCCAGCAGCTTGGCCGCCCTAGCGGGAGGAGAGACCCAGTACTTC
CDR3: CASSLAALAGGETQYF

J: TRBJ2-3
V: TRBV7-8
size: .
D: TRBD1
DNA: TGTGCCAGCAGCTTATGGGACAGGGAGTCAGATACGCAGTATTTT
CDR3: CASSLWDRESDTQYF

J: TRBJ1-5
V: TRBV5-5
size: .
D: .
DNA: TGTGCCAGCAGCTTCAATCCGGGGCCCACCCGGGGGCCCCAGCATTTT
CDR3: CASSFNPGPTRGPQHF

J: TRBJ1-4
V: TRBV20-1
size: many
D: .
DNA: TGCAGTGCTAGCCACATGGATCATCCTAATGAAAAACTGTTTTTT
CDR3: CSASHMDHPNEKLFF

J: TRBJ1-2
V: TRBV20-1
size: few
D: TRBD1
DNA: TGCAGTGCTCCGGGACAGGTGAACTATGGCTACACCTTC
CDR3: CSAPGQVNYGYTF

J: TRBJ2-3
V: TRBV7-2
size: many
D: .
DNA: TGTGCCAGCAGCTTATACACTAGCAGTACAGATACGCAGTATTTT
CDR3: CASSLYTSSTDTQYF

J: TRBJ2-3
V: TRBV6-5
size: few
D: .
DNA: TGTGCCAGCAGTTACTTGGCTTACCCAGATACGCAGTATTTT
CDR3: CASSYLAYPDTQYF

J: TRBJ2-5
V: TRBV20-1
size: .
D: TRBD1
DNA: TGCAGTGCCCAGGACAGGGGGCGAGAGACCCAGTACTTC
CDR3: CSAQDRGRETQYF

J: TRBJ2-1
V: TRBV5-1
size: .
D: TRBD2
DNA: TGCGCCAGCAGCTTGGGGGGGACTAGCGGGATGAATGAGCAGTTCTTC
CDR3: CASSLGGTSGMNEQFF

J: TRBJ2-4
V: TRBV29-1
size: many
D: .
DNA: TGCAGCGTTGGGGGGGTCAAAAACATTCAGTACTTC
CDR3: CSVGGVKNIQYF

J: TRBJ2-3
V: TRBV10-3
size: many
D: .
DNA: TGTGCCATCAGTGGCCCCCAGGATACGCAGTATTTT
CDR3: CAISGPQDTQYF

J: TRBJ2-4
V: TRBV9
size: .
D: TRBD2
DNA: TGTGCCAGCAGCGGGGGACTAGCGGATAAAAACATTCAGTACTTC
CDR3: CASSGGLADKNIQYF